This TCR beta chain is drawn from a study of shared clonotypes between healthy human individuals. Donors were healthy HIV-negative adults without recent acute infections or vaccinations. Findings and limits, study-wide: Among the subsets, naive ones generally showed larger estimated richness than memory ones.

Genomic DNA of every subset was divided equally among multiple immunoSEQ plates. Each sorted subset replicate got 200 ng genomic DNA, 25,000 to 30,000 genomes. Generated by immunoSEQ multiplex PCR, the TCRdb table keeps only in-frame clones and is missing some. The sample has about 2.3 million clones; around 90% are singletons. About this clone: Antigen: not known.

V was clipped by 4 bases and J by 5 bases, with 16 bases between them. This CDR3 is 15 amino acids long. Germline CDR1 and CDR2: SGHRS and YFSETQ. The J gene is TRBJ2-1, the V gene TRBV5-1, with a tentative D call TRBD2 (5 bases). The material sequenced was naive CD4+ T cells from PBMCs. Subset specified: CD45RA+ positively selected. This receptor was identified in a man aged 18 to 30 in good health. Some clones in this sample may be carry-over from other donors' samples. The CDR3 sequence is CASSARAYMDNEQFF. CDR3 DNA sequence: TGCGCCAGCAGCGCGCGGGCTTACATGGACAATGAGCAGTTCTTC.